Listed here are 13 T cell receptor beta chains from one sample, sequenced in a study of blood T cell repertoires in COVID-19 (dated by TCRdb to the early 2020s). Preparation of the library involved the immunoSEQ multiplex PCR assay. TCRdb carries this immuneACCESS record with in-frame sequences only. Its versions omit some clonotypes, under half of them owing to an unresolved V gene in the studies checked, with the rest unexplained. Here the sample has roughly 99,000 clones; roughly 78% occur a single time. The ten largest clones add up to around a sixth of the sample. Source material: peripheral blood. These receptors originate from a woman older than 75 with active or convalescent COVID-19.

The rearrangement joins TRBV5-1 to TRBJ2-5; D gene unclear. V was cut by 2 bases and J by 0 bases, with 8 bases left in between. This CDR3 is built from 14 residues. Germline V gene data show CDR1 as SGHRS and CDR2 as YFSETQ. The CDR3 reads CASSFSLYQETQYF. CDR3 sequence (DNA): TGCGCCAGCAGCTTCTCTTTGTACCAAGAGACCCAGTACTTC.

Worth noting for this clone: A read error may account for a junction end that differs from germline. The chain joins TRBV5-1 to TRBJ1-4, with D hard to call. The CDR3 is 16 amino acids. Germline V gene sequence: CDR1 SGHRS, CDR2 YFSETQ. The CDR3 bases are TGTGCCAGCAGCTTGAGCGGGAGAGGGTCTAATGAAAAACTGTTTTTT. It encodes CASSLSGRGSNEKLFF.

This chain joins TRBV10-3 and TRBJ1-3; 10 bases fit TRBD1. Germline-derived CDR1 and CDR2 are ENHRY and SYGVKD. Losses at the gene ends were 6 bases for V and 0 bases for J; bases not matched to a gene: 5. The CDR3 has 16 residues. This CDR3 reads CAIRTGGLNSGNTIYF. The CDR3 DNA is TGTGCCATCAGGACAGGGGGCCTGAACTCTGGAAACACCATATATTTT.

The chain joins TRBV11-3 to TRBJ2-1; D perhaps matches TRBD2 (5 bases). CDR1 and CDR2 from the germline V gene are SGHNT and YENEEA. Trimming shortened V by 3 bases and J by 3 bases, and 6 bases separated the two germline ends. This CDR3 has 13 amino acids. The CDR3 coding sequence is TGTGCCAGCAGCTTCGGGGACTACAATGAGCAGTTCTTC. Translation gives CASSFGDYNEQFF.

The J gene is TRBJ2-1, the V gene TRBV2; D unclear. CDR3 length: 13 residues. Germline V lookup: CDR1 SNHLY, CDR2 FYNNEI. Deletions cut 6 bases from V and 0 bases from J, with 6 bases between. The CDR3 bases are TGTGCCAGCAGCCTTAGCTCCTACAATGAGCAGTTCTTC. Amino acid sequence: CASSLSSYNEQFF.

V gene TRBV7-9 combines with J gene TRBJ2-2; TRBD2 matches at 9 bases. Germline V gives CDR1 SEHNR, CDR2 FQNEAQ (reference sequence). The CDR3 contains 15 residues. The J segment lost 3 bases and the V segment lost 5 bases, leaving 4 bases of the junction unmatched. CDR3 amino acids: CASSLLAGYTGELFF. The CDR3 coding sequence is TGTGCCAGCAGCCTACTAGCGGGTTACACCGGGGAGCTGTTTTTT.

The chain combines TRBV5-1 with TRBJ2-7; 11 bases are shared with TRBD1. The length of the CDR3 is 14 residues. CDR1 SGHRS and CDR2 YFSETQ come from the germline V gene. V lost 2 bases to trimming and J lost 6 bases; unmatched junction nucleotides: 4. CDR3 loop: CASSFGTGGFEQYF. CDR3 DNA: TGCGCCAGCAGCTTCGGGACAGGGGGTTTCGAGCAGTACTTC.

The J gene is TRBJ1-5, the V gene TRBV2, with D hard to call. This CDR3 comprises 14 residues. CDR1 is SNHLY and CDR2 is FYNNEI in the germline V gene. Trimming removed 4 bases at V and 0 bases at J, with 7 bases between. In DNA, the CDR3 is TGTGCCAGCAGTGGGAGATATAGCAATCAGCCCCAGCATTTT. Encoded protein: CASSGRYSNQPQHF.

The V gene is TRBV4-3, the J gene TRBJ2-7; 9 nucleotides match TRBD1. Germline V lookup: CDR1 LGHNA, CDR2 YSLEER. This CDR3 has 15 amino acids. V gave up 1 base and J gave up 3 bases; unmatched junction bases: 4. CDR3 DNA: TGCGCCAGCAGCCAAGCCGGGGGACAGGGCTACGAGCAGTACTTC. Amino acid sequence: CASSQAGGQGYEQYF.

In this sample, this clone turned up a few times. This chain uses TRBV20-1 with TRBJ1-6; the D gene is possibly TRBD1 (5 bases). Trimming pared 3 bases from V and 6 bases from J, leaving 9 bases between. The CDR3 covers 13 residues. CDR1 and CDR2 from the germline V gene are DFQATT and SNEGSKA (reference sequence). CDR3 nucleotides: TGCAGTGCTAGTCGGCAGGGTAATTCACCCCTCCACTTT. Translated, it gives CSASRQGNSPLHF.

Only one count was recorded for this clone. This chain connects TRBV6-5 to TRBJ2-1; D is unresolved. CDR1 and CDR2 (germline): MNHEY, SVGAGI. The CDR3 is 12 amino acids. V gave up 6 bases and J gave up 12 bases, with 15 bases separating them. The CDR3 DNA is TGTGCCAGCAGGAGGCCGGAGTTTGGGCAGTTCTTC. This translates into CASRRPEFGQFF.

This clone has more than one count but fewer than ten. V usage is TRBV6-5 and J usage is TRBJ1-1; D may be TRBD1 (6 bases). Germline CDR1 reads MNHEY; CDR2 reads SVGAGI. V gave up 0 bases and J gave up 1 base, with 12 bases separating them. This CDR3 contains 16 residues. Here the CDR3 DNA reads TGTGCCAGCAGTTACTCGACAGGCGTACCGAACACTGAAGCTTTCTTT. Translating gives CASSYSTGVPNTEAFF.

V gene TRBV27 combines with J gene TRBJ2-7, with TRBD1 matching over 9 bases. Germline V gene lookup returns CDR1 MNHEY and CDR2 SMNVEV (reference sequence). The CDR3 has 16 residues. After removal of 0 bases from V and 3 bases from J, the junction contained 6 bases not matched to a gene. The CDR3 protein is CASSLSGQGSYYEQYF. The CDR3 DNA follows: TGTGCCAGCAGTTTATCGGGACAGGGCTCCTACTACGAGCAGTACTTC.